Listed below are T cell receptor beta chains from one sample, sequenced in a study of human T cells and chemical hapten exposure. TCRdb independently ran MiXCR on the reads; one entry per CDR3 protein. Among around 120,000 distinct CDR3 sequences, 8.5% to 9% were seen once, and the ten largest hold over 1.1%. The sample comprised whole blood. Every receptor here comes from a human donor in good health. Some clones in this sample may be carry-over from other donors' samples. Each CDR3 is given with its conserved first and last residue. Each record gives: CDR3 length, clone size, V gene, J gene, D gene, CDR3 protein, CDR3 DNA. The D gene is left open where the match is weak. The listing skips clone size in some rows; elsewhere it reads once, few, many or a size class.

CDR3 length: 14; clone size: many; V gene: TRBV7-2; J gene: TRBJ2-1; D gene: NA; CDR3 protein: CASSFPSAYNEQFF; CDR3 DNA: TGTGCCAGCAGCTTCCCTAGTGCCTACAATGAGCAGTTCTTC
CDR3 length: 15; clone size: many; V gene: TRBV16; J gene: TRBJ2-7; D gene: NA; CDR3 protein: CASSHGRDSTYEQYF; CDR3 DNA: TGTGCCAGCAGCCACGGGCGGGACAGCACCTACGAGCAGTACTTC
CDR3 length: 15; clone size: NA; V gene: TRBV19; J gene: TRBJ2-2; D gene: NA; CDR3 protein: CASSPKTLNTGELFF; CDR3 DNA: TGTGCCAGTAGCCCAAAAACCCTAAACACCGGGGAGCTGTTTTTT
CDR3 length: 13; clone size: many; V gene: TRBV29-1; J gene: TRBJ2-5; D gene: TRBD2; CDR3 protein: CSLRDSTGGTQYF; CDR3 DNA: TGCAGCTTACGGGACTCCACGGGGGGAACCCAGTACTTC
CDR3 length: 14; clone size: NA; V gene: TRBV5-1; J gene: TRBJ2-7; D gene: NA; CDR3 protein: CASSFLQGCYEQYF; CDR3 DNA: TGCGCCAGCAGCTTTCTGCAGGGGTGTTACGAGCAGTACTTC
CDR3 length: 15; clone size: NA; V gene: TRBV5-1; J gene: TRBJ2-1; D gene: NA; CDR3 protein: CASSLQDRSGNEQFF; CDR3 DNA: TGCGCCAGCAGCTTACAAGACAGGAGTGGAAATGAGCAGTTCTTC
CDR3 length: 16; clone size: NA; V gene: TRBV14; J gene: TRBJ1-6; D gene: NA; CDR3 protein: CASSQDIGVYNSPLHF; CDR3 DNA: TGTGCCAGCAGCCAAGATATAGGGGTCTATAATTCACCCCTCCACTTT
CDR3 length: 12; clone size: many; V gene: TRBV7-2; J gene: TRBJ1-1; D gene: NA; CDR3 protein: CASSLGPRLAFF; CDR3 DNA: TGTGCCAGCAGCTTAGGTCCAAGGTTAGCTTTCTTT
CDR3 length: 16; clone size: few; V gene: TRBV15; J gene: TRBJ2-3; D gene: NA; CDR3 protein: CATSTYSGPSTDTQYF; CDR3 DNA: TGTGCCACCAGCACGTATAGCGGACCGAGCACAGATACGCAGTATTTT
CDR3 length: 14; clone size: many; V gene: TRBV6-5; J gene: TRBJ1-5; D gene: NA; CDR3 protein: CASSSGELNQPQHF; CDR3 DNA: TGTGCCAGCAGTTCAGGGGAACTCAATCAGCCCCAGCATTTT
CDR3 length: 14; clone size: few; V gene: TRBV12-3/TRBV12-4; J gene: TRBJ1-4; D gene: NA; CDR3 protein: CASSTVPLNEKLFF; CDR3 DNA: TGTGCCAGCAGTACCGTACCCTTGAATGAAAAACTGTTTTTT
CDR3 length: 17; clone size: many; V gene: TRBV5-1; J gene: TRBJ1-1; D gene: TRBD1; CDR3 protein: CASSPYGTGFLNTEAFF; CDR3 DNA: TGCGCCAGCAGCCCTTACGGGACAGGATTTCTGAACACTGAAGCTTTCTTT
CDR3 length: 15; clone size: few; V gene: TRBV5-4; J gene: TRBJ2-3; D gene: TRBD1; CDR3 protein: CASTTRDRRTDTQYF; CDR3 DNA: TGTGCCAGCACCACCCGGGACAGACGCACAGATACGCAGTATTTT
CDR3 length: 15; clone size: few; V gene: TRBV20-1; J gene: TRBJ2-7; D gene: TRBD1; CDR3 protein: CSARDGDRGAYEQYF; CDR3 DNA: TGCAGTGCTAGAGATGGGGACAGGGGGGCGTACGAGCAGTACTTC
CDR3 length: 14; clone size: NA; V gene: TRBV11-2; J gene: TRBJ2-3; D gene: NA; CDR3 protein: CASSLLGGTDTQYF; CDR3 DNA: TGTGCCAGCAGCTTACTAGGCGGCACAGATACGCAGTATTTT
CDR3 length: 15; clone size: few; V gene: TRBV27; J gene: TRBJ2-3; D gene: NA; CDR3 protein: CASSLGGRSTDTQYF; CDR3 DNA: TGTGCCAGCAGTTTAGGAGGCAGGAGCACAGATACGCAGTATTTT
CDR3 length: 17; clone size: few; V gene: TRBV5-1; J gene: TRBJ2-7; D gene: NA; CDR3 protein: CASSLPTGRTLPYEQYF; CDR3 DNA: TGCGCCAGCAGCCTTCCGACAGGGAGGACCCTTCCCTACGAGCAGTACTTC
CDR3 length: 13; clone size: NA; V gene: TRBV4-1; J gene: TRBJ2-4; D gene: NA; CDR3 protein: CASSQQGENIQYF; CDR3 DNA: TGCGCCAGCAGCCAACAGGGTGAAAACATTCAGTACTTC